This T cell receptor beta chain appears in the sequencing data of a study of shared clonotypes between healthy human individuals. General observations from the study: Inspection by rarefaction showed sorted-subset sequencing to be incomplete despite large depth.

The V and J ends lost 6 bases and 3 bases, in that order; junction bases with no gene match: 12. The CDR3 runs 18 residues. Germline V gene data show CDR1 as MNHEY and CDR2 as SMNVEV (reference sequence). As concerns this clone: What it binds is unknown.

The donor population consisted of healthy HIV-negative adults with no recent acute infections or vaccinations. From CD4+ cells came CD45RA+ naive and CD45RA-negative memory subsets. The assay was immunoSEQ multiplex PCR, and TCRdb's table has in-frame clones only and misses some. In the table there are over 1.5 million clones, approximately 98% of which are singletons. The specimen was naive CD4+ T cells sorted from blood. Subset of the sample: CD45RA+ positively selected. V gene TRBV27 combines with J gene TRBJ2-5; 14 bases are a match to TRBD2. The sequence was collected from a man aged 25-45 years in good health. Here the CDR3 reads CASRPLRTSGRIEETQYF. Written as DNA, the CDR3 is TGTGCCAGCAGACCCCTGAGGACTAGCGGGAGGATAGAAGAGACCCAGTACTTC.